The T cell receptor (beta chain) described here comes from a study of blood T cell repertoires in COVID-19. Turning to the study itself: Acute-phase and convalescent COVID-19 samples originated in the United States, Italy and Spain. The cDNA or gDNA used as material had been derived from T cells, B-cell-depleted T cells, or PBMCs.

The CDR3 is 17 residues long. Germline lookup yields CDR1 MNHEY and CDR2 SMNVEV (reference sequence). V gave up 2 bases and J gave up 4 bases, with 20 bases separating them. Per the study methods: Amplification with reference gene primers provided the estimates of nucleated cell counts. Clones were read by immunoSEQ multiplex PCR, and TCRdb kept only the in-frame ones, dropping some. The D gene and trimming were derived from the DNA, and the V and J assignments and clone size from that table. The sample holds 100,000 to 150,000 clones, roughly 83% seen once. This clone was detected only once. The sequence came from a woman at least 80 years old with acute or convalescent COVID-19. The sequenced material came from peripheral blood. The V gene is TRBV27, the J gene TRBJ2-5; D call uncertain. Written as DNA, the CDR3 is TGTGCCAGCAGTTTAACTCGACCGGATGGGCATGGAGAGACCCAGTACTTC. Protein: CASSLTRPDGHGETQYF.